One sample yielded the 20 T cell receptor beta chains listed below, sequenced in a study of cytomegalovirus exposure and HLA in healthy donors. Some clones are missing from TCRdb's copy, which holds only in-frame ones; the method was immunoSEQ multiplex PCR. This table holds 150,000 to 200,000 clones, roughly 80% found once. Material: PBMCs. Receptors were obtained from a man aged 30 to 39 in good health and CMV-seropositive.

This clone was found a few times. The chain couples TRBV7-2 to TRBJ2-7; TRBD1 is a possible D gene (6 bases). This CDR3 has 15 residues. V dropped 0 bases and J dropped 7 bases, with 16 bases sitting between them. The germline CDR1 and CDR2 sequences are SGHTA and FQGNSA. The CDR3 coding sequence is TGTGCCAGCAGCTTAGCTAGCTGGGGGACAACTGAGCAGTACTTC. Protein product: CASSLASWGTTEQYF.

The chain joins TRBV10-3 to TRBJ2-1; TRBD2 matches 15 bases. Germline CDR1 ENHRY, CDR2 SYGVKD. The CDR3 sequence is 16 residues long. Trimming at V came to 2 bases and at J to 4 bases, leaving 0 bases not matched to a gene. The CDR3 nucleotides read TGTGCCATCAGTGAGGGGACTAGCGGGGGGTACAATGAGCAGTTCTTC. This encodes CAISEGTSGGYNEQFF.

V and J are TRBV5-1 and TRBJ2-3, with 10 bases aligning to TRBD2. The CDR3 totals 14 residues. Trimming removed 3 bases from V and 4 bases from J; junction bases left unmatched: 2. Germline V gene sequence: CDR1 SGHRS, CDR2 YFSETQ. CDR3 in DNA: TGCGCCAGCAGCTGGACTAGCGGATCAGATACGCAGTATTTT. Its translation is CASSWTSGSDTQYF.

The chain carries TRBV5-1 and TRBJ1-1; 7 positions agree with TRBD1. CDR1 and CDR2 (germline): SGHRS, YFSETQ. The length of the CDR3 is 13 residues. Germline trimming cut 3 bases from V and 3 bases from J; bases unmatched to any gene: 2. The DNA for the CDR3 is TGCGCCAGCAGCTACGGGACAGACACTGAAGCTTTCTTT. As protein: CASSYGTDTEAFF.

The chain carries TRBV9 and TRBJ2-5; 10 bases map to TRBD2. V was clipped by 0 bases and J by 5 bases; unmatched bases: 13. The CDR3 extends over 18 amino acids. The germline V gene has CDR1 SGDLS and CDR2 YYNGEE. CDR3 sequence (DNA): TGTGCCAGCAGCGTAGCTCCAATTAAGCGGGGGGGCCTCGAGACCCAGTACTTC. Its translation is CASSVAPIKRGGLETQYF.

The chain employs TRBV7-2 and TRBJ1-3; D unresolved. Germline lookup yields CDR1 SGHTA and CDR2 FQGNSA. The V and J ends lost 2 bases and 0 bases respectively, with 11 bases between them. The CDR3 loop spans 16 amino acids. CDR3 DNA: TGTGCCAGCAGCTTATTTCACACCTCCTCTGGAAACACCATATATTTT. This encodes CASSLFHTSSGNTIYF.

The rearrangement joins TRBV6-5 to TRBJ2-7; the D is unclear. Per the germline V gene, CDR1 is MNHEY and CDR2 is SVGAGI. CDR3 length equals 16 residues. V dropped 2 bases and J dropped 6 bases, with 20 bases sitting between them. DNA for the CDR3: TGTGCCAGCAGTTACGACCAAATACGGAGTCGGAGCGAGCAGTACTTC. Protein sequence: CASSYDQIRSRSEQYF.

This chain links TRBV9 with TRBJ1-3, with D maybe TRBD1 (6 bases). The germline V gene encodes CDR1 SGDLS and CDR2 YYNGEE. V gave up 0 bases and J gave up 2 bases, with 9 bases separating them. The CDR3 extends over 15 amino acids. In DNA, the CDR3 is TGTGCCAGCAGCGTAGGGGGGCAGACTGGAAACACCATATATTTT. It encodes CASSVGGQTGNTIYF.

The genes are TRBV7-2 and TRBJ2-2; 8 bases match TRBD2. Germline lookup yields CDR1 SGHTA and CDR2 FQGNSA. The CDR3 loop spans 14 amino acids. After removal of 1 base from V and 6 bases from J, the junction contained 1 base not matched to a gene. The CDR3 is CASSLVAGPGELFF. The CDR3 coding sequence is TGTGCCAGCAGCTTAGTAGCGGGGCCCGGGGAGCTGTTTTTT.

This clone was observed a few times. The chain combines TRBV27 with TRBJ2-7, with unresolved D. Trimming stripped 6 bases from V and 4 bases from J, with 13 bases between. Germline V gene lookup returns CDR1 MNHEY and CDR2 SMNVEV (reference sequence). The CDR3 runs 13 residues. For the CDR3, the DNA is TGTGCCAGCAGCGTGGCCGGAGAGTACGAGCAGTACTTC. Translation: CASSVAGEYEQYF.

The chain is built from TRBV6-5 and TRBJ2-5, with D maybe TRBD1 (5 bases). Germline loops: CDR1 MNHEY, CDR2 SVGAGI. The CDR3 is 15 residues long. With 6 bases removed from V and 8 bases from J, the gap between germline ends came to 22 bases. The CDR3 protein is CASSRSRWQGGTQYF. The CDR3 DNA is TGTGCCAGCAGCCGCAGCCGCTGGCAGGGTGGTACCCAGTACTTC.

This rearrangement joins TRBV6-5 to TRBJ1-6; D is possibly TRBD1 (6 bases). CDR1 and CDR2 from the germline V gene are MNHEY and SVGAGI. The CDR3 length is 15 residues. V lost 6 bases, J lost 13 bases, and 22 bases lay in between. The CDR3 loop reads CASRTNGQPGGPLHF. As DNA, the CDR3 is TGTGCCAGCAGAACTAACGGACAGCCCGGGGGGCCCCTCCACTTT.

The chain recombines TRBV7-9 with TRBJ2-5; D is ambiguous. The CDR3 length is 12 residues. V was shortened by 5 bases and J by 2 bases, with 6 bases between the two germline ends. Germline assignment: CDR1 SEHNR and CDR2 FQNEAQ (reference sequence). Written as DNA, the CDR3 is TGTGCCAGCAGCCCGCAGCAAGAGACCCAGTACTTC. Translated, it gives CASSPQQETQYF.

The chain links TRBV4-3 to TRBJ1-2; perhaps TRBD1 as D (6 bases). The CDR3 has 15 residues. Trimming stripped 4 bases from V and 4 bases from J, with 16 bases between. Germline V CDR1 and CDR2: LGHNA, YSLEER. CDR3 sequence reads: CASSPSRGFVYGYTF. Written as DNA, the CDR3 is TGCGCCAGCAGCCCCAGCAGGGGTTTTGTCTATGGCTACACCTTC.

In DNA, the CDR3 is TGTGCCAGCACCGGACAGGGGGCAGCTAACTATGGCTACACCTTC. It translates to CASTGQGAANYGYTF. The J gene is TRBJ1-2, the V gene TRBV6-1, with 11 bases identical to TRBD1. The junction had 4 bases not matched to a gene; V was cut back by 7 bases and J by 0 bases. Germline CDR1 reads MNHNS; CDR2 reads SASEGT. CDR3 length: 15 amino acids.

The chain combines TRBV2 with TRBJ1-5; D not certain. This CDR3 comprises 13 residues. Germline CDR1 is SNHLY and CDR2 is FYNNEI. The ends were cut back, 4 bases at V and 0 bases at J, with 4 bases in the middle. In nucleotides, the CDR3 is TGTGCCAGCAGTGTATTTAGCAATCAGCCCCAGCATTTT. Translation: CASSVFSNQPQHF.

This chain connects TRBV7-9 to TRBJ1-1; D is unclear. Trimming took 3 bases from V and 8 from J, leaving 13 bases between them. The CDR3 consists of 13 residues. The germline CDR1 and CDR2 sequences are SEHNR and FQNEAQ (reference sequence). The CDR3 sequence is CASSFQEEGEAFF. CDR3 nucleotides: TGTGCCAGCAGCTTTCAAGAGGAAGGCGAAGCTTTCTTT.

Remarks on this clone: One end of the junction does not line up with germline, which may come from a read error. Other DNA sequences of this sample code for an identical CDR3. The chain employs TRBV23-1 and TRBJ1-6; D unresolved. TRBV23-1 is assigned to the ORF class and has an uncertain function. The CDR3 length is 16 residues. The DNA of the CDR3 is TGTGCCAGCAGTCAATCTTCCAGGATCCATTATTCACCCCTCCACTTT. Protein sequence: CASSQSSRIHYSPLHF.

The chain is built from TRBV4-3 and TRBJ2-7; tentatively, D is TRBD1 (6 bases). The CDR3 covers 14 residues. Germline V gives CDR1 LGHNA, CDR2 YSLEER. Deletions cut 4 bases from V and 5 bases from J, with 15 bases between. CDR3 in DNA: TGCGCCAGCAGCCGAGAACAGGGTCGCGACGAGCAGTACTTC. This encodes CASSREQGRDEQYF.

The chain links TRBV19 to TRBJ2-5, with D tentatively TRBD1 (6 bases). The ends were cut back, 3 bases at V and 1 base at J, with 12 bases in the middle. The germline gives CDR1 LNHDA, CDR2 SQIVND (reference sequence). The CDR3 is made up of 15 amino acids. This CDR3 reads CASSIERGFQETQYF. CDR3 coding DNA: TGTGCCAGTAGTATCGAAAGGGGGTTCCAAGAGACCCAGTACTTC.